This T cell receptor (beta chain) was recorded in a study of cytomegalovirus exposure and HLA in healthy donors (TCRdb year 2017). At the level of the whole study: An earlier analysis of some 600 of the donors reported under 300 Gb of sequence data and 117 million unique TCR beta sequences obtained from around 180 million T cells. About 280 gigabases of sequencing data and approximately 84 million unique TCR sequences were included in an early release covering about 600 HLA-typed donors. Among the 398 genotyped donors, under 90% belonged to the genetic ancestry cluster associated with self-reported Caucasian donors. The study aimed to test whether cataloging public T cell receptors could reveal signatures of past pathogen exposure. The study used immunosequencing to profile the T cell repertoires of under 700 subjects and linked those repertoires to cytomegalovirus serostatus. In addition to the first cohort of roughly 670 subjects, a separate validation cohort of over 90 different subjects was used. To predict cytomegalovirus infection status, the study combined high-throughput TCR immunosequencing, statistical association of individual TCRs with disease status, and machine learning. In a later analysis, previously published TCR beta repertoires from about 640 donors were re-analyzed and high-resolution HLA genotyping was added so that TCR occurrence patterns could be studied. The later analysis used no new phenotypic data to find candidate immune exposures, relying instead on TCR beta sequences and their occurrence across donors. An earlier analysis of roughly 600 of the donors used high-throughput TCR beta sequencing to judge whether each TCR beta V gene segment behaved as functional or pseudogenic. Donor age, sex, ethnicity and CMV serostatus were collected together with the repertoire data. A later genetic analysis used genome-wide SNP genotypes for about 60% of the roughly 700 donors, treating that subset as a discovery cohort. All discovery cohort repertoires had been generated using a single sequencing platform. Class I and class II HLA loci were covered by the typing at four-digit resolution. Typing coverage varied by locus: roughly 629-640 donors for A, B, C, DRB1 and DQB1; under 550 for DQA1; more than 600 for DPA1; more than 450 for DPB1. Four to six DR-DQ haplotypes were handled as single units for association and clustering because linkage in the cohort was strong. Among around 400 genotyped donors of the cohort, an average of about 220,000 unique TCR beta nucleotide sequences was sequenced per donor, of which roughly 18% were non-productive. On the study overall, not on this receptor specifically: Presence/absence analyses assumed roughly uniform sequencing depth across donors, an assumption that may not hold. In this cohort, only TCR beta chains were sequenced, and detectable features were limited by the absence of alpha or paired-chain data. A later analysis found that most CMV-associated TCR beta chains appeared HLA-restricted, with HLA associations seemingly driven largely by CMV exposure. Several of the top co-occurrence clusters appeared to be linked to parvovirus B19, influenza, CMV and Epstein-Barr virus, according to a later analysis. In a later genetic analysis, fewer N-insertions in productive TCRs were reported among donors in an Asian-associated ancestry cluster than the roughly 700-donor mean. The 87-base-pair reads could not distinguish some IMGT-functional V segments, including TRBV6-2 and TRBV6-3, so those segments were excluded. In a later analysis, HLA-associated TCR beta chains were found to be more clonally expanded and to have lower generation probabilities than equally common non-associated chains. About 17 rarely observed V segments, including chromosome 9 orphons, were excluded from the earlier analysis of about 610 of the donors because counts were too low. A later analysis associated some 17,000 TCR beta sequences with specific HLA alleles at a false discovery rate of 0.05. According to a later analysis, TCR association rates differed among HLA loci, with DRB1 alleles showing the most associated TCRs and HLA-C alleles showing the fewest. Correlated functional status among segregating V segments might be attributable to linkage disequilibrium, but an unknown experimental factor could not be ruled out. Broadly in line with IMGT annotations, most TCR beta V segments showed up in productive rearrangements about 90% or about 30% of the time in an earlier analysis of several hundred of the donors. CMV serostatus was the only immune exposure information available for the cohort. Strong co-occurrence of HLA alleles, especially DR and DQ, made assigning TCR associations to individual alleles difficult. While some public TCRs were present in many individuals, most TCR sequences turned up only very rarely across donors. Because HLA typing was unavailable for some donors at each locus, only the typed subset was used in association tests. A cluster of highly shared sequence variants was judged likely to be a technical artifact of the sequencing pipeline. A further reported finding was that TCR beta sequences accurately predicted the HLA-A and HLA-B alleles for most subjects in the first cohort. It was suggested by the authors that the approach could potentially be generalized to other disease states and immunological phenotypes. A total of about 180 TCR beta chains were listed by the study as associated with cytomegalovirus. V-gene and J-gene trimming of TCR beta chains was associated with a missense DCLRE1C variant in a later genetic analysis, and the association was replicated in an independent cohort. In both the original and validation cohorts, the classifier was reported to diagnose cytomegalovirus status with high specificity and sensitivity. Three of the identified cytomegalovirus-associated TCR beta chains were confirmed in vitro to be specific for cytomegalovirus antigens.

In total, 500 to 700 healthy bone marrow donors made up the cohort. Cohort members were all nominally healthy when sampled, although unrecorded immune exposures were likely present. The donor tested CMV seropositive, placing the donor among the approximately 310 seropositive members of the cohort. Each donor provided a peripheral blood sample, and peripheral blood mononuclear cells were used for TCR beta sequencing. The Qiagen DNeasy Blood Extraction Kit was used to extract genomic DNA from the blood cell samples. In the case of this clone: No cognate antigen has been identified for it. Base qualities are not recorded, but no much larger clone differs from it by a single base.

CDR1 and CDR2, per the germline V gene, are MGHRA and YSYEKL. The CDR3 measures 15 amino acids from cysteine to phenylalanine. CDR3 DNA is the only sequence kept; it has 45 bases, read in frame from the first base. The trim is 1 base for V and 5 bases for J, with a gap of 11 bases between the germline ends. Receptors were amplified or captured by the immunoSEQ multiplex PCR assay. For the multiplex PCR, a mixture combining 60 forward primers for TCR Vbeta segments and 13 reverse primers for TCR Jbeta segments was used. The CDR3 region of rearranged TCR beta genes was amplified from genomic DNA by a multiplex PCR assay. The Illumina HiSeq System was used to sequence the amplified TCR beta libraries as 87-base-pair reads. The paper's processing steps were these. A later analysis tallied about 77 million unique TCR beta chains across the 666 repertoires, and around 10 million of those chains were shared by two or more donors. Raw reads were error-corrected and collapsed into unique sequences with a nearest-neighbor algorithm that merged closely related sequences to remove PCR and sequencing errors. To assign V, D and J gene segments, CDR3 sequences were aligned to IMGT reference sequences. For a sequence to be retained, a match of at least six nucleotides to both a V gene segment and a J gene segment was required. A rearrangement was called productive if the CDR3 had no stop codons and remained in frame with V and J, and every other rearrangement was called non-productive. Following IMGT convention, CDR3 was defined as the stretch from the second conserved V-encoded cysteine to the conserved J-encoded phenylalanine. The earlier analysis of about 610 of the donors excluded sequences that lacked an unambiguous match to a single V gene segment. In an earlier analysis of around 590 of the donors, a V segment was called functional when productive rearrangements were above 56.7%, and segregating when the standard deviation between donors exceeded 5%. A statistical classification framework was built for diagnosing cytomegalovirus status from the catalog of TCR beta chain sequences. In a later analysis, V and J genes were assigned by comparing TCR nucleotide sequences against IMGT/GENE-DB human TR gene sequences. The TCRdist pipeline was used in a later analysis to assign CDR3 sequences and most-parsimonious VDJ recombination scenarios. In a later analysis, every TCR beta chain was defined by the combination of its CDR3 amino acid sequence and its V-gene family, and reads without a unique V-gene family were dropped. To address suspected cross-contamination and a sequencing artifact, a later analysis removed around 590 highly shared, low-generation-probability nucleotide sequences. For each public chain, a later analysis derived a clonal expansion index from normalized ranks of inferred template counts within each repertoire. In a later analysis, generation probabilities were computed with a VDJ recombination model fitted to out-of-frame rearrangements, and the resulting probabilities were checked against IGoR. A later analysis scored TCR-TCR, TCR-HLA and TCR-CMV co-occurrence with hypergeometric tests, applying a repertoire-size bias correction to TCR pairs. False discovery rates were estimated in a later analysis by permuting HLA or CMV assignments 20 times. In a later analysis, co-occurring TCRs were grouped using DBSCAN, and TCRdist sequence similarity was added for clustering within HLA-allele-positive subsets. Repertoires with fewer than 30,000 or more than 120,000 public chains were left out of co-occurrence clustering, as were five repertoires with anomalous nucleotide sharing. TCRdb retrieved this table from immuneACCESS and kept in-frame rearrangements only. Not all clones are present; in checked studies, unresolved V genes account for under half, and no reason is known for the remainder. V and J calls and clone size are as listed in that table; D and trimming were resolved from the DNA. The sample yields 100,000 to 150,000 clones; roughly 80% were counted once. Jointly, the top ten make up roughly 30% of the sample.

This sequence originates from a man aged 55-75 years in good health and CMV-seropositive. The rearrangement combines TRBV4-1 with TRBJ2-2, with a weak D call of TRBD1 (6 bases match). Input material: PBMCs. Here the CDR3 is given as CASSQGLRGTGELFF. The sequence in DNA is TGCGCCAGCAGCCAAGGGCTGAGGGGGACCGGGGAGCTGTTTTTT.